Described below is a single T cell receptor (gamma chain) sequence and its context. Its antigen is unknown. This may be a read error: a much more frequent sequence differs by one nucleotide. This specimen belongs to a study of fetal and pediatric gammadelta thymocytes (dated by TCRdb to the early 2020s). For the study in its entirety: The bulk gammadelta thymocyte repertoires combined previously published and newly generated, unpublished data and were used to strengthen a single-cell study of gammadelta thymocyte development. The set of bulk gammadelta thymocyte repertoires included around ten subjects in total: 3 fetal thymus donors and 7 pediatric thymus donors. Previously published data (refs 27,28) and unpublished data were combined in the bulk gammadelta thymocyte repertoires. Bulk TCR repertoire data were included to raise the number of subjects and reinforce the CDR3 publicity analysis.

General study outcomes and caveats: Compared with post-natal repertoires, fetal gammadelta thymocyte repertoires had previously been reported to be enriched for TRDV2, TRGV8 and TRGV9 usage, low N additions and public CDR3s.

The CDR3 numbers 15 residues from cysteine through phenylalanine. Here the CDR3 DNA is all that survives: 45 bases in frame from base 1. CDR1 and CDR2, per the germline V gene (reference sequence), are VTNTFY and YDVSTARD. Thymocytes were stained with Zombie NIR viability dye plus antibodies to CD3 (UCHT1), TCRgammadelta (11F2), TCRVgamma9 (IMMU360) and TCRVdelta2 (IMMU389). TRD and TRG CDR3 repertoires were generated in bulk, separately, from sorted Vgamma9Vdelta2 and nonVgamma9Vdelta2 gammadelta thymocytes obtained from human fetal and pediatric thymuses. Pediatric thymus tissue was obtained in Belgium from children undergoing cardiac surgery. The ages of the pediatric thymus donors in the study ranged between 1 and 11 years. Thymic cell suspensions were made from fetal and post-natal thymuses as previously described. NonVgamma9Vdelta2 thymocytes were sorted as CD3+ gammadeltaTCR+ cells lacking the Vgamma9+Vdelta2+ phenotype. A FACS Aria III cell sorter (BD Biosciences) was used to carry out the cell sorting.

Sequencing was carried out with an Illumina MiSeq. Per the original workflow: For the publicity analysis, the Vgamma9Vdelta2 and nonVgamma9Vdelta2 bulk CDR3 files from each subject were merged to form one combined repertoire per subject. CDR3 publicity was given a score from 0 to 19 by checking each amino acid sequence across 9 single-cell datasets and nine to eleven bulk repertoires with base R and dplyr. After TCRdb called clones again from the public reads with CATT, rows with identical DNA were merged. V and J calls and clone size were set by TCRdb, not the authors. This sample is represented by fewer than 500 gamma-chain clones; roughly 4.5% of them were singletons. The ten most abundant clones make up 12% of the sample.

The rearranged chain carries TRGV3 and TRGJ1 or TRGJ2. This clonotype was sampled from a child who underwent cardiac surgery and was recorded as healthy. The source material was non-Vgamma9Vdelta2 gamma-delta T cells from the thymus. Reading the label with the study, this specimen's cell subset or site is: CD3+gammadeltaTCR+ thymocytes not co-expressing Vgamma9 and Vdelta2. The nucleotide sequence reads as follows: TGTGCCCCCTGGGACCGCCCGAGGCATTATTATAAGAAACTCTTT. Its translation is CAPWDRPRHYYKKLF.